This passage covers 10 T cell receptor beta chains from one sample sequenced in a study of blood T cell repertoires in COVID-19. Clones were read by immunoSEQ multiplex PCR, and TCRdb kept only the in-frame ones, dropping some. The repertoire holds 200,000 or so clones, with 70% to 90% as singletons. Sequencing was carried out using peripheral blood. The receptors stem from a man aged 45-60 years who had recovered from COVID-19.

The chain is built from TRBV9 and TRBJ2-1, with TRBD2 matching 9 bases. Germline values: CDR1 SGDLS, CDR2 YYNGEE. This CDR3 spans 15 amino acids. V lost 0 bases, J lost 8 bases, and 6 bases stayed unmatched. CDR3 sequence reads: CASSVGLAGLDEQFF. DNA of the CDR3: TGTGCCAGCAGCGTAGGGCTAGCGGGATTGGATGAGCAGTTCTTC. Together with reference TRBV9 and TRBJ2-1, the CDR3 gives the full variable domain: DSGVTQTPKHLITATGQRVTLRCSPRSGDLSVYWYQQSLDQGLQFLIQYYNGEERAKGNILERFSAQQFPDLHSELNLSSLELGDSALYFCASSVGLAGLDEQFFGPGTRLTVL.

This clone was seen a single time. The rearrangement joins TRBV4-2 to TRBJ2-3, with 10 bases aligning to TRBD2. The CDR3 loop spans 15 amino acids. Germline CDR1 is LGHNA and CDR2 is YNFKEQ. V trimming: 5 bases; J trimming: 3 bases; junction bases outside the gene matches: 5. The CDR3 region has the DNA TGTGCCAGCAGCACCCCTAGCGGGAGAACAGATACGCAGTATTTT. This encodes CASSTPSGRTDTQYF.

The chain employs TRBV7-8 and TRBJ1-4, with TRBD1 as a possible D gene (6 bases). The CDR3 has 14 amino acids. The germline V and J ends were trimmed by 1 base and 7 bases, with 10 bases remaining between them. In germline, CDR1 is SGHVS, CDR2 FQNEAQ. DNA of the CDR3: TGTGCCAGCAGCTTAGTGACAGGCAGTGAAAAACTGTTTTTT. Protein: CASSLVTGSEKLFF. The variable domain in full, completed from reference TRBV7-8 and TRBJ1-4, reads GAGVSQSPRYKVAKRGQDVALRCDPISGHVSLFWYQQALGQGPEFLTYFQNEAQLDKSGLPSDRFFAERPEGSVSTLKIQRTQQEDSAVYLCASSLVTGSEKLFFGSGTQLSVL.

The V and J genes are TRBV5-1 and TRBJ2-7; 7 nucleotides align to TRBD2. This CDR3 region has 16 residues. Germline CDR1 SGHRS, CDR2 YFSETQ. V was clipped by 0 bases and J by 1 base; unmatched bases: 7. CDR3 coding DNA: TGCGCCAGCAGCTTGGAAGCGGGATTTTATTCCTACGAGCAGTACTTC. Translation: CASSLEAGFYSYEQYF.

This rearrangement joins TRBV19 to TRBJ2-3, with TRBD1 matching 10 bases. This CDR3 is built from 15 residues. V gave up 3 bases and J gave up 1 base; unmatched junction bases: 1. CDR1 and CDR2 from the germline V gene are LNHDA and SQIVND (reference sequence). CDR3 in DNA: TGTGCCAGTAGTATGGGGACAGGGGGCACAGATACGCAGTATTTT. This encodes CASSMGTGGTDTQYF.

CDR3: CASHKQIAGANEQFF. The CDR3 DNA reads TGTGCCAGCCATAAACAAATAGCGGGAGCGAATGAGCAGTTCTTC. The V gene is TRBV27, the J gene TRBJ2-1, with 9 bases fitting TRBD2. This CDR3 is built from 15 residues. V shed 8 bases and J 7 bases; nucleotides not matched to a gene: 12. Germline V CDR1 and CDR2: MNHEY, SMNVEV (reference sequence).

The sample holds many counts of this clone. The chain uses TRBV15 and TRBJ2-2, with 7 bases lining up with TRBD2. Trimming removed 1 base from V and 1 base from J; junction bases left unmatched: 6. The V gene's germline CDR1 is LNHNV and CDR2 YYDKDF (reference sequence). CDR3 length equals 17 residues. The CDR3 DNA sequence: TGTGCCACCAGCAGAGGTCGGGCTAGCGGGAACACCGGGGAGCTGTTTTTT. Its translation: CATSRGRASGNTGELFF.

As DNA, the CDR3 is TGCGCCAGCAGTGAGAGTAGCGGGAGGGCCGGCACAGATACGCAGTATTTT. Translation gives CASSESSGRAGTDTQYF. The chain couples TRBV10-1 to TRBJ2-3, with 11 bases aligning to TRBD2. Trimming took 2 bases from V and 1 from J; bases not matched to a gene: 5. This CDR3 has 17 residues. Germline V lookup: CDR1 WNHNN, CDR2 SYGVQD (reference sequence).

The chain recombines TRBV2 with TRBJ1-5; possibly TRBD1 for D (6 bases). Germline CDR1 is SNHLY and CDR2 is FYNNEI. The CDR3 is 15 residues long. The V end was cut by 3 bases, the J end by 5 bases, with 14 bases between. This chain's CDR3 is CASSEGGQGYQPQHF. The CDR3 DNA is TGTGCCAGCAGTGAGGGGGGGCAGGGATATCAGCCCCAGCATTTT.

The CDR3 sequence is CASSLSGDSPLHF. The CDR3 nucleotides are TGTGCCAGCAGTTTATCAGGGGATTCACCCCTCCACTTT. The rearrangement joins TRBV12-3 or TRBV12-4 to TRBJ1-6; maybe TRBD1 (6 bases). V lost 2 bases and J 8 bases, leaving 7 bases between the germline ends. The CDR3 consists of 13 residues.